This TCR beta chain was identified in a study of shared clonotypes between healthy human individuals. Overall study findings and caveats: The sharing of approximately 4.6% of naive CD4 clonotypes was seen across a few donors. Generation probabilities of non-shared clonotypes were lower (relative to those shared by all four donors).

About this clone itself: Its cognate antigen is unknown.

In the authors' workflow: Junction-only sequences without quality scores came from ImmunoSEQ, so filtering differed. TCRdb's copy holds only in-frame clones and misses some; the assay was immunoSEQ multiplex PCR. V, J and clone size are taken as reported in that table, and D and trimming were inferred from the DNA itself. This sample has some 240,000 clones, with 60% to 80% found just once. Trimming pared 6 bases from V and 6 bases from J, leaving 9 bases between. The CDR3 consists of 12 residues. The V gene's germline CDR1 is MNHNS and CDR2 SASEGT. Input material: memory CD4+ T cells sorted from blood. Documented subset: CD45RA-negative fraction. This chain links TRBV6-1 with TRBJ2-1, with D unresolved. The source of this sequence is a man aged 30 to 39 in good health. CDR3 protein: CASSSGVNEQFF. CDR3 DNA sequence: TGTGCCAGCAGCTCTGGGGTCAATGAGCAGTTCTTC.